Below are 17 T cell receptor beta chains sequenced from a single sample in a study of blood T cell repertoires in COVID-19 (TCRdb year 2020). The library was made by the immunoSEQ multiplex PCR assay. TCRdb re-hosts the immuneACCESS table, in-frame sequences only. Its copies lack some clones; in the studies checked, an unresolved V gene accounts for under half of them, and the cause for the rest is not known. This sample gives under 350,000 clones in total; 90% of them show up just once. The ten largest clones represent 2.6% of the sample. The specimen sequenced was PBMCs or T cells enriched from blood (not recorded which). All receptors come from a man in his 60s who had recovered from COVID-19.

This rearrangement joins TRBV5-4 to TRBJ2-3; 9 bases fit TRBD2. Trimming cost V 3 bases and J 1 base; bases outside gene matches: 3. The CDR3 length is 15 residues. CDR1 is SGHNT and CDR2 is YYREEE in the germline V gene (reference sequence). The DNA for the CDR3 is TGTGCCAGCAGCTGGCGGGGGGGCGGCACAGATACGCAGTATTTT. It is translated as CASSWRGGGTDTQYF.

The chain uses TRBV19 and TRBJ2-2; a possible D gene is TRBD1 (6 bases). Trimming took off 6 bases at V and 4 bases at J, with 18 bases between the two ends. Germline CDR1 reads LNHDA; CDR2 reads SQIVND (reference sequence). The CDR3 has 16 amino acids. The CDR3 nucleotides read TGTGCCAGTAGCCCCTCCCCAGGGGTGAGCACCGGGGAGCTGTTTTTT. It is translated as CASSPSPGVSTGELFF.

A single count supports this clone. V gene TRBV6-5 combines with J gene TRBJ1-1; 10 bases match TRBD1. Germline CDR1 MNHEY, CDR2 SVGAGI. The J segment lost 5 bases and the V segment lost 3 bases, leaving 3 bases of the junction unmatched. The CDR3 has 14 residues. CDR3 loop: CASSYGTGVTEAFF. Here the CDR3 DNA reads TGTGCCAGCAGTTATGGGACAGGGGTTACTGAAGCTTTCTTT.

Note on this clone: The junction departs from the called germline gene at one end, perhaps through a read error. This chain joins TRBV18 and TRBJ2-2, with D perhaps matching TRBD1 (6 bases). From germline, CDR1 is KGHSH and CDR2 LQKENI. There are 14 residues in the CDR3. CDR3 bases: TGTGCCAGCTCACGAAGTAGGGGGACCGAGGAGCTGTTTTTT. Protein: CASSRSRGTEELFF.

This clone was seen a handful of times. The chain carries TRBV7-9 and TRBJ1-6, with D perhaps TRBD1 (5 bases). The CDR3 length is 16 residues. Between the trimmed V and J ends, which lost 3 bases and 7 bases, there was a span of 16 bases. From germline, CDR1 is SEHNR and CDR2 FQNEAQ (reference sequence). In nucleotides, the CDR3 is TGTGCCAGCAGCTTGGACGGTCTGGGGGGAAATTCACCCCTCCACTTT. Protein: CASSLDGLGGNSPLHF.

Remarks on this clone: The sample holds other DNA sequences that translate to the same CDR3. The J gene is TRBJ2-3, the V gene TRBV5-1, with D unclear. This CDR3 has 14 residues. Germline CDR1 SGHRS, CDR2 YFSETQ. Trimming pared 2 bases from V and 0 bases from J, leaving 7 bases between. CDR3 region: CASSLTGSTDTQYF. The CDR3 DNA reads TGCGCCAGCAGCTTAACCGGGAGCACAGATACGCAGTATTTT.

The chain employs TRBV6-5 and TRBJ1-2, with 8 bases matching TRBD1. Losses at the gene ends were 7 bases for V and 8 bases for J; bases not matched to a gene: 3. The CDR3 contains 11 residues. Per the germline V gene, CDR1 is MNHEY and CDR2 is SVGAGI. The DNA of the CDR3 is TGTGCCAGCAATGGACAGGGAGGCTACACCTTC. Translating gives CASNGQGGYTF.

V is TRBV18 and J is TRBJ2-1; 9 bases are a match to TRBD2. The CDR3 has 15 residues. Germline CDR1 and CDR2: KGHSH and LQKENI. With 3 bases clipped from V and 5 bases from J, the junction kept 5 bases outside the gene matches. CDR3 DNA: TGTGCCAGCTCACCCCTAGCGGGGCCCGACAATGAGCAGTTCTTC. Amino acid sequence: CASSPLAGPDNEQFF.

CDR3 region: CASSLPPAYNEQFF. The CDR3 DNA reads TGTGCCAGCAGCTTACCTCCGGCCTACAATGAGCAGTTCTTC. The J gene is TRBJ2-1, the V gene TRBV5-4; no firm D call. The CDR3 contains 14 residues. Germline V gene data show CDR1 as SGHNT and CDR2 as YYREEE (reference sequence). Trimming removed 2 bases at V and 2 bases at J, with 8 bases between.

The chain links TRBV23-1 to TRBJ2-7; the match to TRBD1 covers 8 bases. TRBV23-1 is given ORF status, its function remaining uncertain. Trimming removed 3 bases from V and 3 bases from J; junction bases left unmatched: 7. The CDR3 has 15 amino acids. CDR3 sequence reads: CASSHPTGGLYEQYF. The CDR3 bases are TGCGCCAGCAGTCACCCAACAGGGGGGCTCTACGAGCAGTACTTC.

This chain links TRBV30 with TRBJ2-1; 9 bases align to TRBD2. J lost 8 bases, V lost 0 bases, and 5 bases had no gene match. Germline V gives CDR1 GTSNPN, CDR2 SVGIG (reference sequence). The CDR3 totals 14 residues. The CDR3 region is CAWSVSGSYYEQFF. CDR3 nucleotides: TGTGCCTGGAGTGTTAGCGGGAGTTACTATGAGCAGTTCTTC. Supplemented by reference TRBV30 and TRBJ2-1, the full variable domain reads SQTIHQWPATLVQPVGSPLSLECTVEGTSNPNLYWYRQAAGRGLQLLFYSVGIGQISSEVPQNLSASRPQDRQFILSSKKLLLSDSGFYLCAWSVSGSYYEQFFGPGTRLTVL.

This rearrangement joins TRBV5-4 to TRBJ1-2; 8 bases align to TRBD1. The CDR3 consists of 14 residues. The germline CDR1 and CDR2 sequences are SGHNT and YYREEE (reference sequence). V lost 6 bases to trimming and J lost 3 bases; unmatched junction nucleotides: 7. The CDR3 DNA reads TGTGCCAGCAAAGAACAGGGGGGCTACTATGGCTACACCTTC. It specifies CASKEQGGYYGYTF.

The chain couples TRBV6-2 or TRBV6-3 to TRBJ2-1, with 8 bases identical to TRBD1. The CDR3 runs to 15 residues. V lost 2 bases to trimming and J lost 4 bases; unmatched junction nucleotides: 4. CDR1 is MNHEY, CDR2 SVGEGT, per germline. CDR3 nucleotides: TGTGCCAGCAGTTACATGACAGGGGCGTACAATGAGCAGTTCTTC. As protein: CASSYMTGAYNEQFF.

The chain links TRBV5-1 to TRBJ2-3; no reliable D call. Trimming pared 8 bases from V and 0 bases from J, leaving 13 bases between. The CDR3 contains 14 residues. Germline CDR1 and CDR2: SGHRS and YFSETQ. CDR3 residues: CASDSSPSTDTQYF. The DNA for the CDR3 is TGCGCCAGTGATAGCAGTCCTAGCACAGATACGCAGTATTTT.

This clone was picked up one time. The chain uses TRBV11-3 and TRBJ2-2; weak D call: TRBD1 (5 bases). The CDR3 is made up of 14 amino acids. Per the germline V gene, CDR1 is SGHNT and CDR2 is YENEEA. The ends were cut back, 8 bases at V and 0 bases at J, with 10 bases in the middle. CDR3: CASSPTANTGELFF. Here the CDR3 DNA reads TGTGCCAGCTCGCCGACAGCGAACACCGGGGAGCTGTTTTTT.

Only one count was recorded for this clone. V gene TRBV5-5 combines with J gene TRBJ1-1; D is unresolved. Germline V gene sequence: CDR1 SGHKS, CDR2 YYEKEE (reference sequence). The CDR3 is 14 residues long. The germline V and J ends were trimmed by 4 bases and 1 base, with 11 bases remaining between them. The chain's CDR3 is CASSPVGRNTEAFF. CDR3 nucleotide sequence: TGTGCCAGCAGCCCCGTTGGGAGGAACACTGAAGCTTTCTTT.

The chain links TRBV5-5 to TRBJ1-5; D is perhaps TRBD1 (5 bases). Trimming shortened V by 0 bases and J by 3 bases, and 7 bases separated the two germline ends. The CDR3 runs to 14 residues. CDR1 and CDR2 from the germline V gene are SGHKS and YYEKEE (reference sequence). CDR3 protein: CASSLAGNNQPQHF. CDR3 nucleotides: TGTGCCAGCAGCTTGGCAGGGAACAATCAGCCCCAGCATTTT.